What follows are 17 T cell receptor beta chains derived from one specimen sequenced in a study of blood T cell repertoires in COVID-19 (dated by TCRdb to 2020 to 2022). Library prep was done by the immunoSEQ multiplex PCR assay. TCRdb stores this immuneACCESS table with in-frame sequences only. Part of the clones is absent; in the studies checked, under half of the shortfall reflects unresolved V genes, and no reason is known for the rest. Counted in this sample were 190,000 or so clones; 90% of them appeared once. The ten largest clones add up to 0.62% of the sample. Sequenced sample: peripheral blood. The receptors here all came from a man aged 50 to 59 with acute or convalescent COVID-19.

This clone was recorded only once. The chain employs TRBV5-1 and TRBJ2-2; 7 bases fit TRBD2. The CDR3 is 14 amino acids. Per germline, CDR1 SGHRS and CDR2 YFSETQ. V lost 3 bases and J lost 5; bases outside the gene matches: 4. The chain's CDR3 is CASSSTSLTGELFF. The CDR3 DNA follows: TGCGCCAGCAGCTCGACTAGCTTGACCGGGGAGCTGTTTTTT.

The chain has TRBV19 and TRBJ1-5; tentative D call: TRBD1 (5 bases). CDR1 is LNHDA and CDR2 is SQIVND in the germline V gene (reference sequence). The CDR3 loop spans 15 amino acids. V was clipped by 2 bases and J by 4 bases, with 12 bases between them. The CDR3 region has the DNA TGTGCCAGTAGTATATCGGCGGGGGAGAATCAGCCCCAGCATTTT. Amino acids: CASSISAGENQPQHF.

This clone has a single count. The chain has TRBV7-9 and TRBJ2-1; D unclear. The CDR3 is made up of 12 amino acids. The V gene's germline CDR1 is SEHNR and CDR2 FQNEAQ (reference sequence). The V gene lost 4 bases and the J gene lost 8 bases, with 9 bases spanning the gap. CDR3: CASSSQSHEQFF. For the CDR3, the DNA is TGTGCCAGCAGCTCCCAGTCCCATGAGCAGTTCTTC.

The chain joins TRBV29-1 to TRBJ2-1; no firm D call. Looked up from germline, CDR1 is SQVTM and CDR2 is ANQGSEA. V lost 3 bases and J 0 bases, leaving 12 bases between the germline ends. There are 15 residues in the CDR3. DNA of the CDR3: TGCAGCGTTGACACCCCGGCTAGCTCCTACAATGAGCAGTTCTTC. Protein product: CSVDTPASSYNEQFF.

This sequence joins TRBV29-1 and TRBJ2-3, with D maybe TRBD1 (5 bases). Trimming stripped 3 bases from V and 8 bases from J, with 27 bases between. The CDR3 has 17 residues. Per germline, CDR1 SQVTM and CDR2 ANQGSEA. CDR3 nucleotides: TGCAGCGTTGAGCGTTCTTGGGGCGCAACCCACAGAGTTACGCAGTATTTT. The encoded protein is CSVERSWGATHRVTQYF.

The rearrangement uses TRBV9 and TRBJ1-4; D may be TRBD1 (6 bases). CDR1 and CDR2 (germline): SGDLS, YYNGEE. The CDR3 runs to 14 residues. Trimming took off 7 bases at V and 8 bases at J, with 18 bases between the two ends. Here the CDR3 reads CASGGPPQREKLFF. The CDR3 region has the DNA TGTGCCAGCGGGGGCCCGCCGCAGCGGGAAAAACTGTTTTTT.

This chain links TRBV7-9 with TRBJ2-3, with no clear D. Trimming took off 5 bases at V and 1 base at J, with 16 bases between the two ends. The CDR3 runs 16 residues. CDR1 is SEHNR and CDR2 is FQNEAQ in the germline V gene (reference sequence). The CDR3 DNA sequence: TGTGCCAGCAGCCCGCGGCGGCTTCACGGCACAGATACGCAGTATTTT. Translating gives CASSPRRLHGTDTQYF.

The chain employs TRBV4-3 and TRBJ2-1; 7 bases align to TRBD1. The CDR3 is made up of 15 amino acids. Germline assignment: CDR1 LGHNA and CDR2 YSLEER. With V trimmed by 4 bases and J by 0 bases, 3 bases remained unmatched. As DNA, the CDR3 is TGCGCCAGCAGCCGAGGGACAGTCTCCTACAATGAGCAGTTCTTC. As protein: CASSRGTVSYNEQFF.

The rearrangement uses TRBV30 and TRBJ1-1; D uncertain. V was cut by 5 bases and J by 1 base, with 14 bases left in between. Germline V CDR1 and CDR2: GTSNPN, SVGIG (reference sequence). CDR3 size: 14 residues. The CDR3 coding sequence is TGTGCCTGGCAGGCGGGTAACGCGAACACTGAAGCTTTCTTT. It specifies CAWQAGNANTEAFF.

This CDR3 reads CASRNQGSEQFF. The CDR3 bases are TGTGCCAGCAGAAATCAGGGTAGTGAGCAGTTCTTC. The chain carries TRBV12-3 or TRBV12-4 and TRBJ2-1, with D possibly matching TRBD1 (5 bases). Trimming took 6 bases from V and 9 from J, leaving 12 bases between them. The CDR3 has 12 residues.

This clone was counted a few times. The chain uses TRBV6-6 and TRBJ1-2, with 7 bases fitting TRBD1. The CDR3 spans 14 residues. J gave up 4 bases and V 0 bases, and 2 bases lay outside the gene matches. The germline V gene encodes CDR1 MNHNY and CDR2 SVGAGI (reference sequence). Here the CDR3 reads CASSYSQGPYGYTF. CDR3 coding DNA: TGTGCCAGCAGTTACTCACAGGGGCCCTATGGCTACACCTTC.

This chain uses TRBV25-1 with TRBJ2-2; TRBD1 aligns across 7 bases. With 6 bases clipped from V and 4 bases from J, the junction kept 11 bases outside the gene matches. The germline V gene has CDR1 MGHDK and CDR2 SYGVNS. CDR3 length: 16 amino acids. The chain's CDR3 is CASRRNRDSITGELFF. As DNA, the CDR3 is TGTGCCAGCAGACGCAACCGGGACAGTATCACCGGGGAGCTGTTTTTT. Based on the CDR3 plus reference TRBV25-1 and TRBJ2-2, the full variable domain is EADIYQTPRYLVIGTGKKITLECSQTMGHDKMYWYQQDPGMELHLIHYSYGVNSTEKGDLSSESTVSRIRTEHFPLTLESARPSHTSQYLCASRRNRDSITGELFFGEGSRLTVL.

V is TRBV29-1 and J is TRBJ2-3; TRBD2 aligns across 14 bases. The V gene's germline CDR1 is SQVTM and CDR2 ANQGSEA. The junction had 5 bases not matched to a gene; V was cut back by 2 bases and J by 7 bases. CDR3 size: 15 residues. For the CDR3, the DNA is TGCAGCGTTGAACGGACTAGCGGGAGGAAACATACGCAGTATTTT. Protein sequence: CSVERTSGRKHTQYF.

This chain joins TRBV27 and TRBJ2-2; 7 bases are a match to TRBD1. Germline CDR1 MNHEY, CDR2 SMNVEV (reference sequence). CDR3 length: 11 residues. The ends lost 8 bases at V and 6 bases at J; junction bases unmatched: 0. CDR3 nucleotides: TGTGCCAGCGGACAGGCCGGGGAGCTGTTTTTT. Amino acid sequence: CASGQAGELFF.

This clone has only a few counts. The chain has TRBV19 and TRBJ1-5; D remains ambiguous. Trimming shortened V by 1 base and J by 2 bases, and 9 bases separated the two germline ends. Germline loops: CDR1 LNHDA, CDR2 SQIVND (reference sequence). This CDR3 is 15 amino acids long. The CDR3 DNA follows: TGTGCCAGTAGTATAGGCATACTCGGCAATCAGCCCCAGCATTTT. Translating gives CASSIGILGNQPQHF.

J is TRBJ1-3 and V is TRBV2; the match to TRBD1 covers 10 bases. CDR1 SNHLY and CDR2 FYNNEI come from the germline V gene. V lost 7 bases and J lost 3; bases outside the gene matches: 3. CDR3 length: 14 amino acids. CDR3 residues: CASKTGGGGNTIYF. The CDR3 coding sequence is TGTGCCAGCAAGACAGGGGGCGGTGGAAACACCATATATTTT.

The rearrangement joins TRBV29-1 to TRBJ2-1; 9 positions agree with TRBD2. J gave up 4 bases and V 4 bases, and 8 bases lay outside the gene matches. Germline CDR1 reads SQVTM; CDR2 reads ANQGSEA. The length of the CDR3 is 15 residues. CDR3: CSVGGRLAGYNEQFF. As DNA, the CDR3 is TGCAGCGTTGGAGGTCGTCTAGCGGGGTACAATGAGCAGTTCTTC.